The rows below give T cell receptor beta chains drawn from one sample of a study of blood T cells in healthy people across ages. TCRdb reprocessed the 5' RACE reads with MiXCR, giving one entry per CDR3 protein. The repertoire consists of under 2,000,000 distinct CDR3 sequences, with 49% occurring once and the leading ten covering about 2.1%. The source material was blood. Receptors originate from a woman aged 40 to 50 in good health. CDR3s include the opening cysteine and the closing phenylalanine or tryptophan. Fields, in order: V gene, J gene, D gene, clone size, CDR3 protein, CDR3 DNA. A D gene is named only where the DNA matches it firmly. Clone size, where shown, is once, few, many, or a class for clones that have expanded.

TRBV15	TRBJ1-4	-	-	CATSKQGEKLFF	TGTGCCACCAGCAAGCAGGGCGAAAAACTGTTTTTT
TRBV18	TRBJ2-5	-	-	CASAKVAQETQYF	TGTGCCAGCGCCAAAGTGGCACAAGAGACCCAGTACTTC
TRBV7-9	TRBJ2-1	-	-	CATNRGQPYNEQFF	TGTGCCACCAACCGGGGGCAGCCCTACAATGAGCAGTTCTTC
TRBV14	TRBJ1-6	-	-	CASSRTSSYNSPLHF	TGTGCCAGCAGCCGGACGAGCTCCTATAATTCACCCCTCCACTTT
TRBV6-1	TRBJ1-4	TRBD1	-	CASSDRQGANEKLFF	TGTGCCAGCAGCGACCGACAGGGGGCTAATGAAAAACTGTTTTTT
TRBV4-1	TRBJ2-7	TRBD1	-	CASSSTLGTGGIYEQYF	TGCGCCAGCAGCTCAACCCTCGGGACAGGGGGAATTTACGAGCAGTACTTC
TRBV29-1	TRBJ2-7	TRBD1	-	CSVRQGAREQYF	TGCAGCGTTAGGCAGGGGGCGCGAGAGCAGTACTTC
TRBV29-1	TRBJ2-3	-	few	CSVGSDRRYTDTQYF	TGCAGCGTGGGGAGCGACCGACGATACACAGATACGCAGTATTTT
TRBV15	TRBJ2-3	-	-	CATSRAPTTSGDTQYF	TGTGCCACCAGCAGAGCCCCGACAACCTCGGGAGATACGCAGTATTTT
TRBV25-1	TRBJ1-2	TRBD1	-	CASSRQGSSGYTF	TGTGCCAGCAGTAGACAGGGAAGTAGTGGCTACACCTTC
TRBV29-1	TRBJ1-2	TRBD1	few	CSVRRGTGNYGYTF	TGCAGCGTTAGGAGGGGGACAGGGAACTATGGCTACACCTTC
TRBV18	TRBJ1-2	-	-	CASSPDSRGSGYTF	TGTGCCAGCTCACCCGACTCAAGGGGATCTGGCTACACCTTC
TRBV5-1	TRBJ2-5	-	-	CASSPVGGGLAQSANEQYF	TGCGCCAGCAGTCCGGTGGGAGGGGGGCTAGCCCAATCGGCCAATGAGCAGTACTTC
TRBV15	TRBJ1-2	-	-	CATSRDHPRNNYGYTF	TGTGCCACCAGCAGAGATCATCCCAGGAACAACTATGGCTACACCTTC
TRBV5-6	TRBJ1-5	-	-	CASSRRATVAPQHF	TGTGCCAGCAGCCGCAGAGCTACAGTGGCGCCCCAGCATTTT
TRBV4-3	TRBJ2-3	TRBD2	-	CASSQGTSGYPSTDTQYF	TGCGCCAGCAGCCAAGGGACTAGCGGGTATCCTAGCACAGATACGCAGTATTTT
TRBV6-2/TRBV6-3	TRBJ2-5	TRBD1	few	CASSNKGQYQETQYF	TGTGCCAGCAGTAATAAGGGACAGTACCAAGAGACCCAGTACTTC
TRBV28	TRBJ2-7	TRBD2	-	CASSAQLAGGYEQYF	TGTGCCAGCAGTGCTCAACTAGCGGGGGGATACGAGCAGTACTTC
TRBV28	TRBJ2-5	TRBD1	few	CASSPSGQGLGETQYF	TGTGCCAGCAGCCCTTCGGGACAGGGGTTAGGAGAGACCCAGTACTTC
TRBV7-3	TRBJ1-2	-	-	CASSKDGVGQNYGYTF	TGTGCCAGCAGCAAAGACGGGGTAGGGCAAAACTATGGCTACACCTTC
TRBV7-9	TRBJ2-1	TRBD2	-	CASSLEALAGVADEQFF	TGTGCCAGCAGCTTAGAGGCCCTAGCGGGGGTAGCCGATGAGCAGTTCTTC
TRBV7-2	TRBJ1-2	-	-	CASSPSRGISGYTF	TGTGCCAGCAGCCCATCCAGGGGTATTAGTGGCTACACCTTC
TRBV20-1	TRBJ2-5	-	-	CSAILGGETQYF	TGCAGTGCTATACTAGGGGGAGAGACCCAGTACTTC
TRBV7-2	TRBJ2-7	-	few	CASSLGVGAGTYEQYF	TGTGCCAGCAGCTTAGGAGTGGGGGCGGGGACCTACGAGCAGTACTTC
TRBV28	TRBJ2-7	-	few	CASNINPGQRDYEQYF	TGTGCCAGCAACATCAACCCTGGACAGAGGGACTACGAGCAGTACTTC
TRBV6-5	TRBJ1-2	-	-	CASSLRVGANYGYTF	TGTGCCAGCAGCCTTAGGGTGGGGGCTAACTATGGCTACACCTTC
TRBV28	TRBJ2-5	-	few	CASSFQETSQETQYF	TGTGCCAGCAGTTTTCAGGAGACGTCGCAAGAGACCCAGTACTTC
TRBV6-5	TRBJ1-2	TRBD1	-	CASSRDRGFSYGYTF	TGTGCCAGCAGTAGGGACAGGGGATTCAGCTATGGCTACACCTTC
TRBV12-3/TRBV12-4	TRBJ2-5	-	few	CASSQAIQETQYF	TGTGCCAGCAGTCAGGCGATCCAAGAGACCCAGTACTTC
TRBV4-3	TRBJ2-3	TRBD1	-	CASSQGGSKGATQYF	TGCGCCAGCAGCCAAGGGGGGTCTAAGGGGGCTACGCAGTATTTT
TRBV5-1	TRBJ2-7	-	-	CASSLAERAQYF	TGCGCCAGCAGCTTGGCCGAAAGGGCTCAGTACTTC
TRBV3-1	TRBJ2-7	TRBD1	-	CASSHYGTGIDEQYF	TGTGCCAGCAGCCATTACGGGACAGGTATCGATGAGCAGTACTTC
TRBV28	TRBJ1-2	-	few	CASSWVTGYGYTF	TGTGCCAGCAGTTGGGTCACGGGCTATGGCTACACCTTC
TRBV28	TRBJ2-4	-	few	CASSSREGRLNIQYF	TGTGCCAGCAGTTCCCGCGAGGGGCGACTGAACATTCAGTACTTC
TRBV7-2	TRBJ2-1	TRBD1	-	CASKSPGTGAYNEQFF	TGTGCCAGCAAATCTCCTGGGACAGGGGCCTACAATGAGCAGTTCTTC
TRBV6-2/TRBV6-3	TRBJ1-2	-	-	CASRQHSYGYTF	TGTGCCAGCAGGCAACACAGTTATGGCTACACCTTC
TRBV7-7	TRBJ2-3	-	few	CASSVGEGDTQYF	TGTGCTAGCAGCGTCGGAGAAGGAGATACGCAGTATTTT
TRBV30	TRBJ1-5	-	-	CAWSVQYQPQHF	TGTGCCTGGAGTGTACAGTATCAGCCCCAGCATTTT
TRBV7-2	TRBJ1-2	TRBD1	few	CASSLMDRSGYTF	TGTGCCAGCAGCTTAATGGACAGGAGTGGCTACACCTTC
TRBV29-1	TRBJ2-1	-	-	CSVEPEANEQFF	TGCAGCGTAGAACCGGAAGCTAATGAGCAGTTCTTC
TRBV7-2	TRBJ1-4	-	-	CASSSVANEKLFF	TGTGCCAGCAGCTCCGTAGCTAATGAAAAACTGTTTTTT
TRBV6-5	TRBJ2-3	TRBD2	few	CASSHHQLRAGGPPDTQYF	TGTGCCAGCAGTCACCACCAACTAAGAGCGGGGGGGCCACCAGATACGCAGTATTTT
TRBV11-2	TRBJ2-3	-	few	CASSLGARGPDTQYF	TGTGCCAGCAGCTTAGGGGCGAGAGGACCAGATACGCAGTATTTT
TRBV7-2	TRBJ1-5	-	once	CASSGRAGGSNQPQHF	TGTGCCAGCAGCGGAAGGGCTGGGGGGAGCAATCAGCCCCAGCATTTT
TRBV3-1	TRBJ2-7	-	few	CASRDRLVPPYEQYF	TGTGCCAGCAGAGACAGGTTAGTGCCTCCCTACGAGCAGTACTTC
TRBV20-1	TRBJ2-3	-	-	CSAPRGGVTNTQYF	TGCAGTGCCCCTCGAGGGGGAGTCACAAATACGCAGTATTTT
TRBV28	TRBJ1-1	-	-	CPSSLSQGKTEAFF	TGTCCCAGCAGTTTATCTCAGGGGAAAACTGAAGCTTTCTTT
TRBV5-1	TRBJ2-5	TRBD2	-	CASSLVTSEETQYF	TGCGCCAGCAGCTTGGTCACTAGCGAAGAGACCCAGTACTTC
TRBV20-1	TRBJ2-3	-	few	CSARDFDTDTQYF	TGCAGTGCTCGGGACTTTGACACAGATACGCAGTATTTT
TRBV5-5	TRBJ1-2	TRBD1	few	CASSRPGGIRGYTF	TGTGCCAGCAGCAGACCAGGGGGCATAAGAGGCTACACCTTC
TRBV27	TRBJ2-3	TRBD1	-	CASSLLTGPSTDTQYF	TGTGCCAGCAGTTTATTGACAGGGCCTAGCACAGATACGCAGTATTTT
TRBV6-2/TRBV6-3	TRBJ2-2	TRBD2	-	CASRWTSVNTGELFF	TGTGCCAGCAGATGGACTAGCGTTAACACCGGGGAGCTGTTTTTT
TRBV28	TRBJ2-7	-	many	CASSPRYEQYF	TGTGCCAGCAGTCCCCGCTACGAGCAGTACTTC
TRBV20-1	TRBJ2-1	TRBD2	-	CSARDQRRGAYNEQFF	TGCAGTGCTAGAGATCAGCGGCGGGGGGCCTACAATGAGCAGTTCTTC
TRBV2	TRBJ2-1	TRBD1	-	CANGGTGFREQFF	TGTGCCAACGGGGGGACAGGGTTTCGGGAGCAGTTCTTC